This T cell receptor beta chain was identified during a study of blood T cell repertoires in COVID-19. Study-wide context: Italy, Spain and the United States were the sources of the convalescent and acute COVID-19 samples. Nucleic acid was either cDNA or gDNA, and it came from T cells, B-cell-depleted T cells, or PBMCs.

As originally analysed: Nucleated cell number was recorded as an estimate derived from reference gene primer amplification. Sequencing was performed with immunoSEQ multiplex PCR; in TCRdb, only in-frame clones are kept and a portion is missing. Clone size and the V and J calls come from that table; the DNA yielded D and trimming. This table has roughly 380,000 clones, roughly 77% appearing once. V lost 5 bases, J lost 0 bases, and 16 bases lay in between. Per germline, CDR1 MNHEY and CDR2 SVGEGT. This CDR3 contains 17 residues. This clone was counted once. V usage is TRBV6-2 or TRBV6-3 and J usage is TRBJ1-4, with D perhaps matching TRBD1 (5 bases). This receptor was identified in a human donor with acute or convalescent COVID-19. The donor label of this sample is uncertain. The sequencing sample was made of peripheral blood. CDR3 region: CASSPRGGQATNEKLFF. The CDR3, as DNA: TGTGCCAGCAGTCCCCGCGGGGGTCAGGCAACTAATGAAAAACTGTTTTTT.